This TCR beta chain was recorded in a study of blood T cell repertoires in COVID-19. Trimming removed 1 base from V and 5 bases from J; junction bases left unmatched: 5. The CDR3 has 15 amino acids. Germline CDR1 reads SGHTA; CDR2 reads FQGNSA. The assay was immunoSEQ multiplex PCR, and TCRdb's table has in-frame clones only and misses some. The profile covers about 230,000 clones, with roughly 88% appearing a single time and over 2% taken by the ten largest. The gene calls are TRBV7-2 and TRBJ2-1; 7 nucleotides match TRBD1. This clonotype was obtained from a man aged 40-55 years who had recovered from COVID-19. Sequencing used peripheral blood. CDR3 protein: CASSLVVGQNNEQFF. The CDR3 DNA sequence: TGTGCCAGCAGCTTAGTAGTGGGACAGAACAATGAGCAGTTCTTC.